Listed below are T cell receptor beta chains from one sample, sequenced in a study of cytomegalovirus exposure and HLA in healthy donors. Method: immunoSEQ multiplex PCR; TCRdb's copy keeps in-frame clones and lacks some. Found here are around 200,000 clones, over 70% of them singletons; the top ten hold 3% to 4.5%. Specimen: PBMCs. The receptors were sampled from a man aged 45 to 65 in good health and CMV-seronegative. The CDR3 runs from the conserved cysteine through the conserved F or W. Each record gives: clone size, J gene, D gene, V gene, CDR3 protein, CDR3 DNA. A D gene is named only where the DNA matches it firmly. Not all rows give a size; the values are once, few, many and, for expanded clones, a class.

>-|TRBJ1-3|TRBD1|TRBV7-9
CASSPLGGEGNTIYF
TGTGCCAGCAGCCCCCTAGGGGGCGAGGGAAACACCATATATTTT
>few|TRBJ1-2|-|TRBV15
CATSGLLMGYTF
TGTGCCACCAGCGGTTTACTTATGGGCTACACCTTC
>once|TRBJ1-4|-|TRBV7-2
CASSSQGEKLFF
TGTGCCAGCAGTTCTCAGGGGGAAAAACTGTTTTTT
>-|TRBJ1-1|TRBD1|TRBV10-3
CAISATGTGHEAFF
TGTGCCATCAGTGCCACCGGGACAGGTCATGAGGCTTTCTTT
>-|TRBJ2-1|-|TRBV5-1
CASTVEGVSYNEQFF
TGCGCCAGCACCGTTGAGGGCGTTTCCTACAATGAGCAGTTCTTC
>-|TRBJ1-2|TRBD1|TRBV6-5
CASSPTGLNYGYTF
TGTGCCAGCAGCCCGACAGGGCTTAACTATGGCTACACCTTC
>-|TRBJ1-5|TRBD1|TRBV10-2
CASSEDREHQPQHF
TGCGCCAGCAGTGAAGACAGGGAGCATCAGCCCCAGCATTTT
>-|TRBJ1-2|-|TRBV5-6
CASRDGGGSPPYGYTF
TGTGCCAGCAGGGACGGAGGCGGATCGCCTCCCTATGGCTACACCTTC
>once|TRBJ1-1|-|TRBV10-3
CAISATDTEAFF
TGTGCCATCAGCGCGACAGACACTGAAGCTTTCTTT
>-|TRBJ2-2|TRBD2|TRBV10-1
CASSASGAPGELFF
TGCGCCAGCAGTGCCAGCGGGGCACCCGGGGAGCTGTTTTTT
>-|TRBJ2-3|-|TRBV18
CATSASTDTQYF
TGTGCCACCTCGGCTAGCACAGATACGCAGTATTTT
>-|TRBJ1-2|-|TRBV2
CASSDRGGNYGYTF
TGTGCCAGCAGTGACAGGGGTGGGAACTATGGCTACACCTTC
>few|TRBJ2-7|TRBD2|TRBV10-3
CAISGTSGGIYEQYF
TGTGCCATCAGTGGGACTAGCGGGGGAATCTACGAGCAGTACTTC
>once|TRBJ2-5|-|TRBV5-1
CASSLGALQETQYF
TGCGCCAGCAGCTTGGGAGCTCTCCAAGAGACCCAGTACTTC
>-|TRBJ2-7|-|TRBV19
CASSDLQGNYEQYF
TGTGCCAGTAGCGATTTACAGGGTAACTACGAGCAGTACTTC
>-|TRBJ2-2|TRBD1|TRBV5-8
CASSLYGTEGDTGELFF
TGTGCCAGCAGCTTGTATGGGACAGAGGGCGACACCGGGGAGCTGTTTTTT
>-|TRBJ2-1|-|TRBV11-2
CASSLFPGRGDNNEQFF
TGTGCCAGCAGCTTATTCCCTGGGAGGGGGGACAACAATGAGCAGTTCTTC
>-|TRBJ1-5|-|TRBV19
CASSTTFGQPQHF
TGTGCCAGTAGTACGACCTTCGGGCAGCCCCAGCATTTT
>once|TRBJ2-7|-|TRBV27
CASSPGYPLYEQYF
TGTGCCAGCAGCCCAGGGTACCCTTTGTACGAGCAGTACTTC
>-|TRBJ1-4|TRBD1|TRBV19
CASRNRDREKLFF
TGTGCCAGTAGGAACCGGGACAGGGAAAAACTGTTTTTT
>once|TRBJ2-5|TRBD2|TRBV4-1
CASSQSLAGVETQYF
TGCGCCAGCAGCCAGAGCCTAGCGGGGGTCGAGACCCAGTACTTC
>-|TRBJ1-5|-|TRBV11-2
CASSPGGKGQPQHF
TGTGCCAGCAGCCCGGGGGGGAAGGGTCAGCCCCAGCATTTT
>-|TRBJ2-5|-|TRBV6-6
CASREVGAETQYF
TGTGCCAGCAGGGAGGTGGGCGCGGAGACCCAGTACTTC
>-|TRBJ2-1|-|TRBV20-1
CSARRDNEQFF
TGCAGTGCTAGGAGAGACAATGAGCAGTTCTTC
>-|TRBJ2-2|-|TRBV9
CASSVADSGGELFF
TGTGCCAGCAGCGTAGCAGACTCTGGAGGGGAGCTGTTTTTT